The 25 T cell receptor beta chains presented below share a single source sample, sequenced in a study of tumor-infiltrating lymphocytes in oesophageal squamous cell carcinoma. Each CDR3 protein gets one entry after TCRdb re-called the PCR reads with MiXCR. The table includes 9,500 or so distinct CDR3 sequences, 58% detected once. The sequencing sample was made of esophageal tumor tissue. Receptors were obtained from a female donor with esophageal squamous cell carcinoma.

This rearrangement joins TRBV5-6 to TRBJ2-5, with 9 bases lining up with TRBD1. The J call is uncertain, as TRBJ2-7 better fits the DNA end. The CDR3 is 14 residues long. CDR1 SGHDT and CDR2 YYEEEE come from the germline V gene. As DNA, the CDR3 is TGTGCCAGCAGCTGGGGACAGGGCTCCAGCGAGCAGTACTTC. This encodes CASSWGQGSSEQYF.

A word on this clonotype: The conserved final phenylalanine or tryptophan is absent from the CDR3, which likely points to a read error. The DNA is omitted, as the CDR3 cannot be located on it reliably, and the CDR3 follows TCRdb's listing. The J gene is TRBJ2-1, the V gene TRBV28; the table's D call TRBD2 went unverified against the DNA. The CDR3 length is 15 residues, termini included. Germline V gene lookup returns CDR1 MDHEN and CDR2 SYDVKM. The CDR3 reads CASNPPPGVGYTFGS.

The chain combines TRBV24-1 with TRBJ2-3; D is ambiguous. There are 15 residues in the CDR3. Trimming shortened V by 6 bases and J by 2 bases, and 14 bases separated the two germline ends. In germline, CDR1 is KGHDR, CDR2 SFDVKD. Here the CDR3 reads CATSRSGKTTDTQYF. The CDR3 DNA follows: TGTGCCACCAGTCGATCCGGAAAAACCACAGATACGCAGTATTTT.

This chain's CDR3 is CASSLSERAWNTQYF. CDR3 in DNA: TGTGCCAGCAGCTTAAGCGAGAGGGCGTGGAATACGCAGTATTTT. The rearrangement links TRBV7-2 to TRBJ2-7; TRBD2 is a possible D gene (5 bases). The J call is in doubt because the DNA end fits TRBJ2-3 better. The length of the CDR3 is 15 residues. Germline assignment: CDR1 SGHTA and CDR2 FQGNSA.

The CDR3 loop is CASSSTGQGSNEQFF. The CDR3 region has the DNA TGTGCCAGCAGCTCCACAGGACAGGGAAGTAATGAGCAGTTCTTC. The genes are TRBV7-3 and TRBJ2-1, with TRBD1 identical over 8 bases. This CDR3 is 15 amino acids long. Germline lookup yields CDR1 SGHTA and CDR2 FQGTGA. Germline trimming cut 4 bases from V and 7 bases from J; bases unmatched to any gene: 9.

This clonotype appeared a few times. The chain links TRBV7-3 to TRBJ2-5; TRBD2 matches at 9 bases. With the DNA end fitting TRBJ2-1 better, the J assignment may be wrong. Germline-derived CDR1 and CDR2 are SGHTA and FQGTGA. The CDR3 spans 21 residues. The CDR3 nucleotides are TGTGCCAGCAGCTTAAAGGGAGCCGGGACTAGCACACGTTCTTCCTACAATGAGCAGTTCTTC. It encodes CASSLKGAGTSTRSSYNEQFF.

The genes are TRBV11-3 and TRBJ2-5; D ambiguous. V lost 5 bases and J 5 bases, leaving 9 bases between the germline ends. Germline-derived CDR1 and CDR2 are SGHNT and YENEEA. The CDR3 extends over 12 amino acids. DNA of the CDR3: TGTGCCAGCAGCCCCCATTTGGAGACCCAGTACTTC. It is translated as CASSPHLETQYF.

This clonotype was recorded once. Relative to the germline gene, one junction end is altered; a read error may explain this. The chain has TRBV5-3 and TRBJ2-4; 11 nucleotides agree with TRBD2. The J call is in doubt because the DNA end fits TRBJ2-5 better. TRBV5-3 is classed as an ORF, of uncertain function. The length of the CDR3 is 17 residues. The chain's CDR3 is CASSLAEGLADQETQYF. The CDR3 DNA follows: TGTGCCAGCAGCTTGGCCGAGGGACTAGCGGACCAAGAGACCCAGTACTTC.

The chain is built from TRBV28 and TRBJ2-5, with D tentatively TRBD2 (5 bases). The DNA end is more similar to TRBJ2-7, so the J call may be wrong. The CDR3 has 15 amino acids. The germline V gene encodes CDR1 MDHEN and CDR2 SYDVKM. CDR3 sequence (DNA): TGTGCCAGCAGTTTTCTGAGGGCTGGAACCTACGAGCAGTACTTC. This codes for CASSFLRAGTYEQYF.

A word on this clonotype: Germline and junction disagree at one end, which may indicate a read error. The rearrangement uses TRBV7-3 and TRBJ2-2, with D perhaps matching TRBD2 (7 bases). The V gene's germline CDR1 is SGHTA and CDR2 FQGTGA. This CDR3 has 16 amino acids. CDR3 DNA sequence: TGTGCCGGCAGCCCCCCCCCGGGGGGCGACACCGGGGAGCTGTTTTTT. Translated: CAGSPPPGGDTGELFF.

This chain links TRBV7-2 with TRBJ2-5; D could derive from TRBD1 or TRBD2 (5 bases each). Germline V gene lookup returns CDR1 SGHTA and CDR2 FQGNSA. The length of the CDR3 is 15 residues. The ends were cut back, 2 bases at V and 4 bases at J, with 14 bases in the middle. As DNA, the CDR3 is TGTGCCAGCAGCTTAAACACCGGGGCGGGAGAGACCCAGTACTTC. It is translated as CASSLNTGAGETQYF. Full variable domain (rest looked up from reference TRBV7-2 and TRBJ2-5): GAGVSQSPSNKVTEKGKDVELRCDPISGHTALYWYRQSLGQGLEFLIYFQGNSAPDKSGLPSDRFSAERTGGSVSTLTIQRTQQEDSAVYLCASSLNTGAGETQYFGPGTRLLVL.

The CDR3 bases are TGTGCCAGCAGTAATGCAGCGGGAGGCTACGAGCAGTACTTC. This sequence encodes CASSNAAGGYEQYF. The V call is TRBV7-6, the J call TRBJ2-4; 9 bases map to TRBD2. The better agreement between TRBJ2-7 and the DNA end casts doubt on the J call. The length of the CDR3 is 14 residues. Germline CDR1 SGHVS, CDR2 FNYEAQ.

The V call is TRBV7-6, the J call TRBJ2-1; perhaps TRBD1 as D (6 bases). The germline gives CDR1 SGHVS, CDR2 FNYEAQ. The CDR3 sequence is 15 residues long. Trimming took off 8 bases at V and 7 bases at J, with 21 bases between the two ends. CDR3 sequence: CASQGLIGRGNEQFF. The CDR3 bases are TGTGCCAGCCAGGGGTTGATCGGTCGGGGTAATGAGCAGTTCTTC.

This clonotype is judged medium-sized. The gene calls are TRBV6-1 and TRBJ2-6; 8 bases match TRBD1. The CDR3 loop spans 17 amino acids. The germline V gene encodes CDR1 MNHNS and CDR2 SASEGT. The junction had 8 bases not matched to a gene; V was cut back by 5 bases and J by 2 bases. This CDR3 is CASSIGQGGPGANVLTF. DNA for the CDR3: TGTGCCAGCAGTATCGGACAGGGAGGACCTGGGGCCAACGTCCTGACTTTC.

V gene TRBV7-9 combines with J gene TRBJ2-4; the D gene is possibly TRBD1 (5 bases). The better agreement between TRBJ2-7 and the DNA end casts doubt on the J call. CDR3 length: 12 amino acids. Per the germline V gene, CDR1 is SEHNR and CDR2 is FQNEAQ (reference sequence). The CDR3 protein is CASSFRGYEQYF. The CDR3 coding sequence is TGTGCCAGCAGCTTTAGGGGCTACGAGCAGTACTTC.

This clonotype was seen only a few times. The V gene is TRBV7-8, the J gene TRBJ2-5, with D tentatively TRBD1 (6 bases). V was pared by 3 bases and J by 2 bases, with 13 bases between. The CDR3 has 15 residues. CDR1 and CDR2 (germline): SGHVS, FQNEAQ. The CDR3 protein is CASSFNGQLQETQYF. CDR3 bases: TGTGCCAGCAGCTTTAACGGACAGCTTCAAGAGACCCAGTACTTC.

This chain connects TRBV19 to TRBJ1-2; D is perhaps TRBD1 (6 bases). Germline V gives CDR1 LNHDA, CDR2 SQIVND (reference sequence). The germline V and J ends were trimmed by 5 bases and 8 bases, with 12 bases remaining between them. CDR3 length: 12 amino acids. Here the CDR3 DNA reads TGTGCCAGTAGTCCAGGGGTAGGAGGCTACACCTTC. Its translation is CASSPGVGGYTF.

The chain links TRBV7-9 to TRBJ2-1, with 11 bases lining up with TRBD2. The end of the DNA aligns better with TRBJ2-7, so the J call may be wrong. Germline CDR1 and CDR2: SEHNR and FQNEAQ (reference sequence). There are 15 residues in the CDR3. The CDR3, as DNA: TGTGCCAGCAGCTATACTAGCGGGAGCTCCTACGAGCAGTACTTC. Amino acids: CASSYTSGSSYEQYF.

This chain links TRBV7-4 with TRBJ2-5; the D gene could be TRBD1 or TRBD2 (5 bases each). With the DNA end fitting TRBJ2-1 better, the J assignment may be wrong. Germline-derived CDR1 and CDR2 are SGHVT and SQSDAQ. The CDR3 extends over 16 amino acids. CDR3 amino acids: CASSLDPGGVYNEQFF. DNA of the CDR3: TGTGCCAGCAGCTTAGATCCTGGGGGAGTCTACAATGAGCAGTTCTTC.

CDR3 DNA: TGTGCCAGCAGCTTAGGGACTAGCGGGATGGGAGATACGCAGTATTTT. Its translation: CASSLGTSGMGDTQYF. The rearrangement uses TRBV11-1 and TRBJ2-3; 12 bases fit TRBD2. CDR3 length equals 16 residues. V gave up 1 base and J gave up 5 bases; unmatched junction bases: 4. Germline CDR1 SGHAT, CDR2 FQDESV (reference sequence).

This rearrangement joins TRBV7-8 to TRBJ2-7; 8 bases map to TRBD2. J lost 6 bases, V lost 5 bases, and 15 bases had no gene match. The V gene's germline CDR1 is SGHVS and CDR2 FQNEAQ. This CDR3 region has 16 residues. CDR3 sequence: CASSALRLASRSEQYF. The DNA of the CDR3 is TGTGCCAGCAGCGCCCTGAGACTAGCGAGTAGATCCGAGCAGTACTTC.

V gene TRBV7-2 combines with J gene TRBJ2-1, with TRBD1 matching 12 bases. Germline lookup yields CDR1 SGHTA and CDR2 FQGNSA. The V segment lost 4 bases and the J segment 6 bases; nucleotides outside the gene matches: 7. This CDR3 comprises 16 residues. CDR3 residues: CASSSGTGGFFNEQFF. The CDR3 nucleotides read TGTGCCAGCAGCTCGGGGACAGGGGGCTTTTTCAATGAGCAGTTCTTC.

Concerning this clonotype: No conserved phenylalanine or tryptophan is present at the end of the CDR3, so a read error is the likely explanation. The limits of the CDR3 on the DNA are not certain, so only TCRdb's listed CDR3 is given. The chain couples TRBV7-9 to TRBJ1-6; TRBD1, the D gene given by the table, was not confirmed from the DNA. The CDR3 comprises 20 residues, both ends counted. Germline CDR1 reads SEHNR; CDR2 reads FQNEAQ (reference sequence). The CDR3 spells CASSGERDRVSGANVLTFGP.

J is TRBJ2-3 and V is TRBV7-2, with 8 positions matching TRBD2. The V gene's germline CDR1 is SGHTA and CDR2 FQGNSA. V lost 6 bases, J lost 5 bases, and 10 bases stayed unmatched. The CDR3 is 15 residues long. CDR3 in amino acids: CASSSSGSLGDTQYF. DNA of the CDR3: TGTGCCAGCAGTTCAAGCGGGAGTCTTGGAGATACGCAGTATTTT.

The V and J genes are TRBV12-3 or TRBV12-4 and TRBJ1-1; D remains ambiguous. Trimming cost V 6 bases and J 1 base, with 9 bases left between them. There are 13 residues in the CDR3. CDR3: CASRMTGNTEAFF. CDR3 sequence (DNA): TGTGCCAGCAGGATGACGGGGAACACTGAAGCTTTCTTT.